These 2 T cell receptor beta chains share one sample of origin, sequenced in a study of blood T cell repertoires in COVID-19. Repertoires were generated with immunoSEQ multiplex PCR, while TCRdb's copy carries only in-frame clones and drops some. This table holds 250,000 to 300,000 clones, approximately 90% found once. Sequenced: PBMCs or T cells enriched from blood (not recorded which). The source of these receptors is a woman aged 60 to 75 in a cohort exposed to, infected with or recovered from COVID-19 (not recorded which).

This sequence joins TRBV7-2 and TRBJ2-2; 10 bases are a match to TRBD2. J gave up 9 bases and V 2 bases, and 9 bases lay outside the gene matches. Germline V gene data show CDR1 as SGHTA and CDR2 as FQGNSA. The CDR3 consists of 16 residues. The CDR3: CASSLSGRVPIRELFF. The CDR3 nucleotides read TGTGCCAGCAGCTTAAGCGGGAGGGTACCTATTCGGGAGCTGTTTTTT.

This chain connects TRBV5-8 to TRBJ2-3; possible D gene TRBD2, 6 bases. Looked up from germline, CDR1 is SGHTS and CDR2 is YDEGEE. The CDR3 contains 16 residues. Trimming pared 3 bases from V and 7 bases from J, leaving 21 bases between. CDR3 sequence reads: CASSSGNRRAGNTQYF. The DNA for the CDR3 is TGTGCCAGCAGCTCCGGCAACAGGAGGGCCGGGAATACGCAGTATTTT.